Shown below are 7 T cell receptor beta chains from a single sample sequenced in a study of T cell clones after liver transplantation. The method was immunoSEQ multiplex PCR; TCRdb's version includes in-frame clones alone and lacks a portion of them. The sample holds 55,000 to 75,000 clones, about 70% seen once. The sample in question was CD4+ T cells from blood, obtained at the approximately 16-month timepoint. Source of these receptors: a human patient who received a liver transplant. The graft donor may have given rise to some T cells.

The V gene is TRBV7-2, the J gene TRBJ1-2; 7 bases fit TRBD1. V lost 4 bases, J lost 5 bases, and 4 bases stayed unmatched. This CDR3 contains 13 residues. The germline V gene encodes CDR1 SGHTA and CDR2 FQGNSA. CDR3 region: CASSSGQIYGYTF. As DNA, the CDR3 is TGTGCCAGCAGCTCGGGACAGATTTATGGCTACACCTTC. The full variable domain, completed using reference TRBV7-2 and TRBJ1-2, is GAGVSQSPSNKVTEKGKDVELRCDPISGHTALYWYRQSLGQGLEFLIYFQGNSAPDKSGLPSDRFSAERTGGSVSTLTIQRTQQEDSAVYLCASSSGQIYGYTFGSGTRLTVV.

V usage is TRBV21-1 and J usage is TRBJ1-4; TRBD1 reflects the table's D call only, with no check against the DNA. TRBV21-1 is designated a pseudogene. This CDR3 comprises 17 residues. CDR3 protein: CASNSRGSKAHGEKLFF. The CDR3 bases are TGTGCCAGCAATTCTAGGGGGTCAAAGGCCCATGGGGAAAAACTGTTTTTT.

This clone was found a few times. The rearrangement joins TRBV2 to TRBJ1-5; D unresolved. CDR3 length equals 13 residues. The V gene lost 4 bases and the J gene lost 4 bases, with 8 bases spanning the gap. The germline V gene encodes CDR1 SNHLY and CDR2 FYNNEI. The CDR3 protein is CASSVTGNQPQHF. CDR3 coding DNA: TGTGCCAGCAGTGTAACGGGGAATCAGCCCCAGCATTTT. The entire variable domain, with the rest obtained from reference TRBV2 and TRBJ1-5, is as follows: EPEVTQTPSHQVTQMGQEVILRCVPISNHLYFYWYRQILGQKVEFLVSFYNNEISEKSEIFDDQFSVERPDGSNFTLKIRSTKLEDSAMYFCASSVTGNQPQHFGDGTRLSIL.

The rearrangement joins TRBV6-6 to TRBJ2-1; TRBD1 matches 9 bases. The CDR3 extends over 14 amino acids. Per germline, CDR1 MNHNY and CDR2 SVGAGI (reference sequence). Trimming removed 6 bases from V and 5 bases from J; junction bases left unmatched: 5. The CDR3 loop is CASRATGGNNEQFF. The DNA for the CDR3 is TGTGCCAGCAGAGCGACAGGGGGTAACAATGAGCAGTTCTTC.

The chain employs TRBV4-1 and TRBJ2-7; perhaps TRBD1 as D (6 bases). V was cut by 0 bases and J by 7 bases, with 19 bases left in between. CDR1 is MGHRA, CDR2 YSYEKL, per germline. CDR3 length: 16 amino acids. The CDR3 bases are TGCGCCAGCAGCCAAGAGATCGGGGCAGGGGTGCTGGAGCAGTACTTC. This codes for CASSQEIGAGVLEQYF.

The V and J genes are TRBV27 and TRBJ1-1; TRBD1 matches at 7 bases. V shed 4 bases and J 0 bases; nucleotides not matched to a gene: 8. This CDR3 has 16 residues. Germline-derived CDR1 and CDR2 are MNHEY and SMNVEV (reference sequence). For the CDR3, the DNA is TGTGCCAGCAGTTCACAAACGACAGGGCTGAACACTGAAGCTTTCTTT. As protein: CASSSQTTGLNTEAFF.

This chain joins TRBV18 and TRBJ2-1; D not certain. Trimming stripped 2 bases from V and 8 bases from J, with 10 bases between. The CDR3 has 13 amino acids. Per germline, CDR1 KGHSH and CDR2 LQKENI. The CDR3 coding sequence is TGTGCCAGCTCACCAGCTTCGACGGATGAGCAGTTCTTC. Amino acids: CASSPASTDEQFF.